A single sample gave rise to the 26 T cell receptor beta chains below, sequenced in a study of neoadjuvant anti-PD-1 for oral cavity cancer. Clones were sequenced by immunoSEQ multiplex PCR, and TCRdb holds only the in-frame ones, with some missing. The sample lists about 14,000 clones; around 70% were seen once. Sample time point: after neoadjuvant nivolumab, at surgical resection. Material: PBMCs, obtained after nivolumab (anti-PD-1) treatment. The receptors come from a person between 40 and 80 years old with oral cavity squamous cell carcinoma.

The genes are TRBV7-3 and TRBJ2-2; possible D gene TRBD2, 6 bases. Trimming took off 5 bases at V and 1 base at J, with 8 bases between the two ends. Germline assignment: CDR1 SGHTA and CDR2 FQGTGA. The CDR3 contains 14 residues. The CDR3 DNA reads TGTGCCAGCAGCAGGGACTTGAACACCGGGGAGCTGTTTTTT. The encoded protein is CASSRDLNTGELFF.

A single count supports this clone. This chain uses TRBV6-5 with TRBJ2-1; D gene ambiguous. The CDR3 runs to 13 residues. V lost 0 bases to trimming and J lost 7 bases, with 7 bases between them. Germline V gene lookup returns CDR1 MNHEY and CDR2 SVGAGI. The CDR3, as DNA: TGTGCCAGCAGTTACTCGTCCATAAATGAGCAGTTCTTC. It encodes CASSYSSINEQFF.

There are a few counts of this clone. The genes are TRBV10-3 and TRBJ2-7; 8 positions match TRBD1. CDR3 size: 13 residues. Unmatched junction bases numbered 5, after V lost 4 bases and J lost 6 bases. Germline values: CDR1 ENHRY, CDR2 SYGVKD. The CDR3 coding sequence is TGTGCCATCAGTGGCAGGGGGCAGAGCGAGCAGTACTTC. Translating gives CAISGRGQSEQYF.

The chain uses TRBV6-5 and TRBJ2-7; 12 bases match TRBD2. The germline gives CDR1 MNHEY, CDR2 SVGAGI. Trimming cost V 5 bases and J 3 bases; bases outside gene matches: 2. CDR3 length equals 14 residues. The CDR3 DNA sequence: TGTGCCAGCAGTAAGACTAGCGGGAGCTACGAGCAGTACTTC. Protein product: CASSKTSGSYEQYF.

V gene TRBV4-2 combines with J gene TRBJ2-1, with D perhaps TRBD1 (6 bases). The CDR3 consists of 16 residues. Germline values: CDR1 LGHNA, CDR2 YNFKEQ. Trimming took off 0 bases at V and 0 bases at J, with 9 bases between the two ends. The CDR3 DNA is TGTGCCAGCAGCCAAGATTTACAGGGCTCCTACAATGAGCAGTTCTTC. Translation: CASSQDLQGSYNEQFF.

J is TRBJ2-7 and V is TRBV27; D possibly corresponds to TRBD2 (5 bases). This CDR3 comprises 11 residues. V shed 7 bases and J shed 9 bases, with 13 bases lying between them. Germline V lookup: CDR1 MNHEY, CDR2 SMNVEV (reference sequence). The CDR3 here is CASTSGSGQYF. The CDR3 DNA reads TGTGCCAGCACCTCGGGAAGCGGGCAGTACTTC.

The chain carries TRBV5-1 and TRBJ2-1, with 13 bases aligning to TRBD2. Per the germline V gene, CDR1 is SGHRS and CDR2 is YFSETQ. V lost 2 bases to trimming and J lost 7 bases; unmatched junction nucleotides: 3. The CDR3 sequence is 15 residues long. Here the CDR3 reads CASSFRLAGGNEQFF. CDR3 nucleotides: TGCGCCAGCAGCTTCCGACTAGCGGGAGGTAATGAGCAGTTCTTC.

The chain recombines TRBV14 with TRBJ1-1, with TRBD1 identical over 10 bases. Germline V gene sequence: CDR1 SGHDN, CDR2 FVKESK. CDR3 length: 15 amino acids. V lost 1 base to trimming and J lost 4 bases; unmatched junction nucleotides: 3. The CDR3 sequence is CASSQGRTGGTEAFF. CDR3 DNA sequence: TGTGCCAGCAGCCAAGGTCGGACAGGGGGCACTGAAGCTTTCTTT.

DNA for the CDR3: TGTGCCATCACCTCGGGGATTTCTAGTGAGCAGTACTTC. This codes for CAITSGISSEQYF. The chain employs TRBV10-3 and TRBJ2-7; possible D gene TRBD2, 5 bases. V was trimmed by 7 bases and J by 7 bases, leaving 17 bases between them. The V gene's germline CDR1 is ENHRY and CDR2 SYGVKD. The CDR3 runs to 13 residues.

The rearrangement uses TRBV25-1 and TRBJ2-7; D gene unclear. The CDR3 extends over 11 amino acids. Germline CDR1 reads MGHDK; CDR2 reads SYGVNS. V was pared by 3 bases and J by 4 bases, with 4 bases between. This CDR3 reads CASSEAYEQYF. The CDR3 DNA sequence: TGTGCCAGCAGTGAGGCGTACGAGCAGTACTTC.

A few counts support this clone. The rearrangement uses TRBV29-1 and TRBJ1-1, with 10 nucleotides matching TRBD1. Germline V CDR1 and CDR2: SQVTM, ANQGSEA. After removal of 6 bases from V and 0 bases from J, the junction contained 10 bases not matched to a gene. This CDR3 has 16 amino acids. This CDR3 is CSVKAGTGELNTEAFF. The CDR3 region has the DNA TGCAGCGTGAAGGCCGGGACAGGGGAGCTGAACACTGAAGCTTTCTTT.

Only a few counts were recorded for this clone. The rearrangement joins TRBV5-1 to TRBJ2-5; D gene ambiguous. V was trimmed by 2 bases and J by 1 base, leaving 9 bases between them. The germline CDR1 and CDR2 sequences are SGHRS and YFSETQ. This CDR3 region has 14 residues. This CDR3 reads CASSLGITQETQYF. As DNA, the CDR3 is TGCGCCAGCAGCTTAGGGATAACCCAAGAGACCCAGTACTTC.

The table lists this clone with a count of one. V gene TRBV7-2 combines with J gene TRBJ1-5; 7 nucleotides line up with TRBD1. Germline V CDR1 and CDR2: SGHTA, FQGNSA. The CDR3 runs 12 residues. The ends lost 5 bases at V and 11 bases at J; junction bases unmatched: 6. CDR3 coding DNA: TGTGCCAGCAGCCCGGCGACAGGGACCCAGCATTTT. Amino acids: CASSPATGTQHF.

This sequence joins TRBV5-1 and TRBJ2-1, with TRBD2 identical over 10 bases. The J segment lost 1 base and the V segment lost 1 base, leaving 8 bases of the junction unmatched. Germline lookup yields CDR1 SGHRS and CDR2 YFSETQ. The CDR3 runs 18 residues. The CDR3 sequence is CASSLSLAGVVSYNEQFF. The DNA for the CDR3 is TGCGCCAGCAGCTTGAGCCTAGCGGGAGTCGTGTCCTACAATGAGCAGTTCTTC.

This clone has a single count. The chain couples TRBV29-1 to TRBJ2-3; 10 bases agree with TRBD2. This CDR3 has 14 residues. CDR1 is SQVTM, CDR2 ANQGSEA, per germline. V gave up 7 bases and J gave up 4 bases; unmatched junction bases: 8. CDR3 sequence: CSARAGGLADTQYF. The CDR3 bases are TGCAGCGCCCGAGCGGGAGGGTTGGCAGATACGCAGTATTTT.

This clone occurred a few times. The chain is built from TRBV19 and TRBJ1-2, with 11 nucleotides matching TRBD1. Germline CDR1 is LNHDA and CDR2 is SQIVND (reference sequence). The V gene end was trimmed by 4 bases and the J gene end by 4 bases; junction bases not matched to a gene: 5. This CDR3 comprises 15 residues. CDR3 DNA: TGTGCCAGTAGTACGGACAGGGGGCTAGGCTATGGCTACACCTTC. Protein: CASSTDRGLGYGYTF. Variable domain in full (rest from reference TRBV19 and TRBJ1-2): DGGITQSPKYLFRKEGQNVTLSCEQNLNHDAMYWYRQDPGQGLRLIYYSQIVNDFQKGDIAEGYSVSREKKESFPLTVTSAQKNPTAFYLCASSTDRGLGYGYTFGSGTRLTVV.

This clone turned up a few times. The chain carries TRBV29-1 and TRBJ1-1; perhaps TRBD1 as D (5 bases). The ends were cut back, 5 bases at V and 0 bases at J, with 13 bases in the middle. Germline V gene data show CDR1 as SQVTM and CDR2 as ANQGSEA. The CDR3 extends over 14 amino acids. The CDR3 reads CSVIPGWMNTEAFF. CDR3 nucleotides: TGCAGCGTTATCCCAGGGTGGATGAACACTGAAGCTTTCTTT.

This chain uses TRBV2 with TRBJ2-7, with D possibly TRBD2 on 5 matching bases. Germline lookup yields CDR1 SNHLY and CDR2 FYNNEI. The CDR3 length is 13 residues. Trimming removed 1 base at V and 6 bases at J, with 10 bases between. In nucleotides, the CDR3 is TGTGCCAGCAGTGAAGGCGGGTTCGGCGAGCAGTACTTC. Its translation: CASSEGGFGEQYF.

The gene calls are TRBV6-4 and TRBJ1-1, with TRBD1 matching 8 bases. V was clipped by 2 bases and J by 2 bases; unmatched bases: 4. The germline V gene has CDR1 MRHNA and CDR2 SNTAGT. There are 15 residues in the CDR3. CDR3 in amino acids: CASSDPPGGNTEAFF. The CDR3, as DNA: TGTGCCAGCAGTGACCCACCAGGGGGCAACACTGAAGCTTTCTTT.

This clone was recorded once. The chain uses TRBV11-2 and TRBJ2-1, with 9 positions matching TRBD1. The CDR3 totals 16 residues. CDR1 is SGHAT and CDR2 is FQNNGV in the germline V gene. With 5 bases clipped from V and 2 bases from J, the junction kept 7 bases outside the gene matches. CDR3 region: CASSKGTGLAYNEQFF. CDR3 coding DNA: TGTGCCAGCAGCAAGGGGACAGGGCTCGCCTACAATGAGCAGTTCTTC.

V usage is TRBV6-5 and J usage is TRBJ2-1; D gene unclear. This CDR3 region has 14 residues. Per the germline V gene, CDR1 is MNHEY and CDR2 is SVGAGI. V lost 8 bases to trimming and J lost 2 bases, with 13 bases between them. Here the CDR3 reads CASQEQETYNEQFF. In nucleotides, the CDR3 is TGTGCCAGCCAAGAGCAGGAGACCTACAATGAGCAGTTCTTC.

J is TRBJ2-1 and V is TRBV19; 11 bases map to TRBD2. Germline values: CDR1 LNHDA, CDR2 SQIVND (reference sequence). J lost 0 bases, V lost 5 bases, and 6 bases had no gene match. CDR3 length: 17 residues. In DNA form, the CDR3 reads TGTGCCAGTAGTCCCCGGGGACTAGCGGCCTCCTACAATGAGCAGTTCTTC. The encoded protein is CASSPRGLAASYNEQFF.

This clone was recorded a few times. The chain links TRBV5-5 to TRBJ1-4, with a possible D match to TRBD1 (6 bases). CDR3 length: 16 amino acids. Trimming left V 4 bases short and J 5 bases short, with 18 bases between. CDR1 is SGHKS and CDR2 is YYEKEE in the germline V gene (reference sequence). The CDR3 bases are TGTGCCAGCAGCGCTAGTGTGGGGACAAAAAATGAAAAACTGTTTTTT. Translation gives CASSASVGTKNEKLFF.

This clone was seen only a few times. The V call is TRBV6-1, the J call TRBJ2-7, with no clear D. This CDR3 is 11 amino acids long. The V gene lost 1 base and the J gene lost 6 bases, with 4 bases spanning the gap. Germline CDR1 reads MNHNS; CDR2 reads SASEGT. The CDR3 DNA is TGTGCCAGCAGTGAAGGGCTCGAGCAGTACTTC. This codes for CASSEGLEQYF.

This sequence joins TRBV30 and TRBJ2-5; maybe TRBD1 (6 bases). The CDR3 is made up of 16 amino acids. Germline CDR1 reads GTSNPN; CDR2 reads SVGIG (reference sequence). Trimming left V 2 bases short and J 1 base short, with 17 bases between. CDR3 loop: CAWSRGELQGQETQYF. In DNA form, the CDR3 reads TGTGCCTGGAGTAGGGGCGAGTTACAGGGCCAAGAGACCCAGTACTTC. The variable domain in full, completed from reference TRBV30 and TRBJ2-5, reads SQTIHQWPATLVQPVGSPLSLECTVEGTSNPNLYWYRQAAGRGLQLLFYSVGIGQISSEVPQNLSASRPQDRQFILSSKKLLLSDSGFYLCAWSRGELQGQETQYFGPGTRLLVL.

This clone occurred a few times. This chain links TRBV5-1 with TRBJ2-2, with TRBD1 matching over 8 bases. CDR1 and CDR2 (germline): SGHRS, YFSETQ. With V trimmed by 4 bases and J by 4 bases, 9 bases remained unmatched. The CDR3 extends over 16 amino acids. For the CDR3, the DNA is TGCGCCAGCAGCACCGGACAGGGTGAGGGCACCGGGGAGCTGTTTTTT. This gives the protein CASSTGQGEGTGELFF. Supplemented by reference TRBV5-1 and TRBJ2-2, the full variable domain reads KAGVTQTPRYLIKTRGQQVTLSCSPISGHRSVSWYQQTPGQGLQFLFEYFSETQRNKGNFPGRFSGRQFSNSRSEMNVSTLELGDSALYLCASSTGQGEGTGELFFGEGSRLTVL.